This TCR beta chain was sequenced during a study of T-cell reconstitution after alpha-beta-depleted transplantation in children. Study conclusions and caveats: Diversity and T-cell counts at one year after transplant derived mostly from new T cells.

The CDR3 is made up of 15 amino acids. V shed 0 bases and J shed 4 bases, with 16 bases lying between them. CDR1 DFQATT and CDR2 SNEGSKA come from the germline V gene (reference sequence). Turning to this clonotype: Antigen unknown.

Unique molecular identifiers were used in preparing the TCRbeta library. One entry per CDR3 protein, called by TCRdb with MiXCR from the PCR reads. The data show 350,000 to 500,000 distinct CDR3 sequences, approximately 42% seen once. The starting material was PBMCs, obtained before TCRalphabeta/CD19-depleted stem cell transplant. The sequence derives from a girl under 10 years old with aplastic anemia, due to receive a stem cell transplant. The chain couples TRBV20-1 to TRBJ2-7; perhaps TRBD1 as D (6 bases). CDR3 in DNA: TGCAGTGCTAGAGACGTTCGGGACACAGAATACGAGCAGTACTTC. Its translation is CSARDVRDTEYEQYF.